These 8 T cell receptor beta chains came from one sample sequenced in a study of control samples from healthy donors and cancer patients. Sequenced by immunoSEQ multiplex PCR; TCRdb stores in-frame clones only, minus some. Found here are some 120,000 clones, 85% to 90% of them singletons; the top ten hold 2.3%. Sequencing was carried out using blood. Source of these receptors: a woman in her 70s in good health.

The rearrangement uses TRBV6-6 and TRBJ2-3, with D uncertain. The V gene lost 10 bases and the J gene lost 6 bases, with 11 bases spanning the gap. From germline, CDR1 is MNHNY and CDR2 SVGAGI (reference sequence). There are 11 residues in the CDR3. The CDR3 here is CATTSWDTQYF. The CDR3 region has the DNA TGTGCCACCACCTCATGGGATACGCAGTATTTT.

CDR3: CASSQETSYTDTQYF. As DNA, the CDR3 is TGTGCCAGCAGCCAAGAGACAAGCTACACAGATACGCAGTATTTT. The V and J genes are TRBV3-1 (or the pseudogene TRBV3-2) and TRBJ2-3, with D uncertain. With 0 bases removed from V and 2 bases from J, the gap between germline ends came to 9 bases. Germline CDR1 is LGHDT and CDR2 is YNNKEL (reference sequence). This CDR3 has 15 amino acids.

The rearrangement uses TRBV24-1 and TRBJ2-5; D is undetermined. Germline V CDR1 and CDR2: KGHDR, SFDVKD. V was clipped by 4 bases and J by 4 bases, with 12 bases between them. The CDR3 contains 14 residues. This CDR3 reads CATSEAPGRETQYF. CDR3 DNA: TGTGCCACCAGTGAGGCTCCAGGCCGAGAGACCCAGTACTTC.

This rearrangement joins TRBV20-1 to TRBJ1-2; 8 nucleotides line up with TRBD1. The CDR3 runs 11 residues. Germline V CDR1 and CDR2: DFQATT, SNEGSKA (reference sequence). Unmatched junction bases numbered 4, after V lost 5 bases and J lost 8 bases. The CDR3 nucleotides read TGCAGTGCTGGACAGGGCCGCGGCTACACCTTC. Residues: CSAGQGRGYTF.

The chain combines TRBV7-9 with TRBJ1-1; 7 nucleotides line up with TRBD1. The junction had 5 bases not matched to a gene; V was cut back by 3 bases and J by 1 base. The germline gives CDR1 SEHNR, CDR2 FQNEAQ (reference sequence). The length of the CDR3 is 15 residues. The CDR3 DNA reads as TGTGCCAGCAGCTTCCTAGACAGGGCGAACACTGAAGCTTTCTTT. This sequence encodes CASSFLDRANTEAFF.

The V and J genes are TRBV7-3 and TRBJ1-5; D ambiguous. The CDR3 consists of 18 residues. Germline V gives CDR1 SGHTA, CDR2 FQGTGA. Trimming left V 2 bases short and J 1 base short, with 18 bases between. CDR3 sequence (DNA): TGTGCCAGCAGCTTATTTGTTCGGGTACGTAGAAGCAATCAGCCCCAGCATTTT. Amino acids: CASSLFVRVRRSNQPQHF.

This chain links TRBV7-9 with TRBJ2-5; D unclear. Germline-derived CDR1 and CDR2 are SEHNR and FQNEAQ (reference sequence). Between the trimmed V and J ends, which lost 5 bases and 5 bases, there was a span of 18 bases. This CDR3 comprises 15 residues. The CDR3, as DNA: TGTGCCAGCAGCCTCAGCACTTCCTCGCGCGAGACCCAGTACTTC. The encoded protein is CASSLSTSSRETQYF. Full variable domain (outside the CDR3, taken from reference TRBV7-9 and TRBJ2-5): DTGVSQNPRHKITKRGQNVTFRCDPISEHNRLYWYRQTLGQGPEFLTYFQNEAQLEKSRLLSDRFSAERPKGSFSTLEIQRTEQGDSAMYLCASSLSTSSRETQYFGPGTRLLVL.

The genes are TRBV9 and TRBJ1-1, with D possibly TRBD1 on 6 matching bases. Per the germline V gene, CDR1 is SGDLS and CDR2 is YYNGEE. Between the trimmed V and J ends, which lost 0 bases and 6 bases, there was a span of 21 bases. This CDR3 is built from 17 residues. This CDR3 is CASSVGGGAVSTAEAFF. The CDR3 DNA is TGTGCCAGCAGCGTAGGCGGGGGGGCGGTCTCAACCGCTGAAGCTTTCTTT.